These T cell receptor beta chains were read from a single sample in a study of shared clonotypes between healthy human individuals. Data came from immunoSEQ multiplex PCR; TCRdb stores just in-frame clones and leaves some out. The table shows millions of clones, with 85% to 95% occurring only once. What was sequenced was naive CD8+ T cells sorted from blood. The receptors stem from a man younger than 35 in good health. Both conserved end residues are part of each CDR3. The D gene is left open where the match is weak. The size entry is marked missing in some rows and otherwise reads once, few, many or a size class.

cdr3_aa: CASSLGQNYEQYF
cdr3_nt: TGTGCCAGCAGTTTGGGACAGAACTACGAGCAGTACTTC
v_call: TRBV27
clone_size: once
cdr3_length: 13
d_call: TRBD1
j_call: TRBJ2-7

cdr3_aa: CAWSINTEAFF
cdr3_nt: TGTGCCTGGAGTATCAACACTGAAGCTTTCTTT
v_call: TRBV30
clone_size: few
cdr3_length: 11
d_call: -
j_call: TRBJ1-1

cdr3_aa: CASSLSNQGVGYTF
cdr3_nt: TGTGCCAGCAGCTTATCAAACCAGGGGGTAGGCTACACCTTC
v_call: TRBV7-9
clone_size: -
cdr3_length: 14
d_call: TRBD1
j_call: TRBJ1-2

cdr3_aa: CASSGPTGRLAGYEQYF
cdr3_nt: TGTGCCAGCAGTGGGCCAACGGGTCGACTAGCGGGTTACGAGCAGTACTTC
v_call: TRBV27
clone_size: -
cdr3_length: 17
d_call: TRBD2
j_call: TRBJ2-7

cdr3_aa: CASSEGLAGYNEQFF
cdr3_nt: TGTGCCAGCAGTGAAGGGCTAGCGGGATACAATGAGCAGTTCTTC
v_call: TRBV6-1
clone_size: -
cdr3_length: 15
d_call: TRBD2
j_call: TRBJ2-1

cdr3_aa: CASSLAGGFGTDTQYF
cdr3_nt: TGTGCCAGCTCACTAGCGGGGGGGTTTGGCACAGATACGCAGTATTTT
v_call: TRBV2
clone_size: -
cdr3_length: 16
d_call: TRBD2
j_call: TRBJ2-3

cdr3_aa: CASRSSTEAFF
cdr3_nt: TGTGCCAGCAGGTCAAGCACTGAAGCTTTCTTT
v_call: TRBV6-5
clone_size: -
cdr3_length: 11
d_call: -
j_call: TRBJ1-1

cdr3_aa: CASRPTGYYNEQFF
cdr3_nt: TGTGCCAGCCGCCCGACAGGTTACTACAATGAGCAGTTCTTC
v_call: TRBV7-2
clone_size: -
cdr3_length: 14
d_call: -
j_call: TRBJ2-1

cdr3_aa: CASSLARASGGPSTDTQYF
cdr3_nt: TGCGCCAGCAGCTTGGCCCGGGCTAGCGGGGGCCCTAGCACAGATACGCAGTATTTT
v_call: TRBV5-1
clone_size: -
cdr3_length: 19
d_call: TRBD2
j_call: TRBJ2-3

cdr3_aa: CASSDHLAGEDTGELFF
cdr3_nt: TGTGCCAGCAGTGATCATCTAGCGGGAGAGGACACCGGGGAGCTGTTTTTT
v_call: TRBV2
clone_size: -
cdr3_length: 17
d_call: TRBD2
j_call: TRBJ2-2

cdr3_aa: CASSLGTGGGYEQYF
cdr3_nt: TGTGCCAGCAGCTTAGGGACAGGGGGAGGCTACGAGCAGTACTTC
v_call: TRBV7-2
clone_size: -
cdr3_length: 15
d_call: TRBD1
j_call: TRBJ2-7

cdr3_aa: CASSSGGAGFLFF
cdr3_nt: TGTGCCAGCAGCTCCGGAGGGGCAGGGTTTCTTTTCTTT
v_call: TRBV11-2
clone_size: -
cdr3_length: 13
d_call: -
j_call: TRBJ1-1

cdr3_aa: CASSPTGSSGRPNYNEQFF
cdr3_nt: TGTGCCAGCAGCCCCACGGGGTCTAGCGGGAGGCCCAACTACAATGAGCAGTTCTTC
v_call: TRBV7-9
clone_size: -
cdr3_length: 19
d_call: TRBD2
j_call: TRBJ2-1

cdr3_aa: CASSERGVAYEQYF
cdr3_nt: TGTGCCAGCAGTGAGAGAGGAGTAGCCTACGAGCAGTACTTC
v_call: TRBV6-1
clone_size: -
cdr3_length: 14
d_call: -
j_call: TRBJ2-7

cdr3_aa: CASSLLAGLSYEQYF
cdr3_nt: TGTGCCAGCAGCTTACTAGCGGGACTCTCCTACGAGCAGTACTTC
v_call: TRBV11-2
clone_size: -
cdr3_length: 15
d_call: TRBD2
j_call: TRBJ2-7

cdr3_aa: CASSEGTKGIQYF
cdr3_nt: TGTGCCAGCAGTGAAGGCACTAAGGGCATTCAGTACTTC
v_call: TRBV6-1
clone_size: -
cdr3_length: 13
d_call: -
j_call: TRBJ2-4

cdr3_aa: CASSEPGTEAFF
cdr3_nt: TGCGCCAGCAGTGAACCGGGGACTGAAGCTTTCTTT
v_call: TRBV10-2
clone_size: -
cdr3_length: 12
d_call: -
j_call: TRBJ1-1

cdr3_aa: CASSQDPEPNEQFF
cdr3_nt: TGTGCCAGCAGCCAAGATCCCGAGCCGAATGAGCAGTTCTTC
v_call: TRBV14
clone_size: once
cdr3_length: 14
d_call: -
j_call: TRBJ2-1

cdr3_aa: CASSTSQPFKGTEAFF
cdr3_nt: TGTGCCAGCAGCACCAGTCAGCCCTTTAAAGGCACTGAAGCTTTCTTT
v_call: TRBV5-4
clone_size: -
cdr3_length: 16
d_call: -
j_call: TRBJ1-1

cdr3_aa: CASSQEVPGQEDEKLFF
cdr3_nt: TGCGCCAGCAGCCAAGAGGTTCCGGGACAGGAAGATGAAAAACTGTTTTTT
v_call: TRBV4-3
clone_size: -
cdr3_length: 17
d_call: TRBD1
j_call: TRBJ1-4

cdr3_aa: CASSLRDYEQYF
cdr3_nt: TGTGCCAGCAGTTTAAGAGACTACGAGCAGTACTTC
v_call: TRBV28
clone_size: -
cdr3_length: 12
d_call: -
j_call: TRBJ2-7

cdr3_aa: CASSLVGGYGTEAFF
cdr3_nt: TGTGCCAGCAGCTTAGTCGGGGGATATGGCACTGAAGCTTTCTTT
v_call: TRBV7-9
clone_size: -
cdr3_length: 15
d_call: -
j_call: TRBJ1-1

cdr3_aa: CASRDRGGETQYF
cdr3_nt: TGTGCCAGCAGGGACAGGGGGGGAGAGACCCAGTACTTC
v_call: TRBV28
clone_size: once
cdr3_length: 13
d_call: TRBD1
j_call: TRBJ2-5

cdr3_aa: CSVTDSALSYEQYF
cdr3_nt: TGCAGCGTGACAGACAGCGCTCTGTCCTACGAGCAGTACTTC
v_call: TRBV29-1
clone_size: -
cdr3_length: 14
d_call: -
j_call: TRBJ2-7

cdr3_aa: CASSLVGTTGYGYTF
cdr3_nt: TGTGCCAGCAGTTTAGTTGGCACCACAGGGTATGGCTACACCTTC
v_call: TRBV27
clone_size: few
cdr3_length: 15
d_call: -
j_call: TRBJ1-2

cdr3_aa: CASSPLLAGTNEQFF
cdr3_nt: TGTGCCAGCAGCCCATTACTAGCGGGAACCAATGAGCAGTTCTTC
v_call: TRBV7-9
clone_size: -
cdr3_length: 15
d_call: TRBD2
j_call: TRBJ2-1